This T cell receptor (beta chain) stems from a study of cytomegalovirus exposure and HLA in healthy donors (dated by TCRdb to between 2016 and 2019). About the investigation overall: An earlier analysis of roughly 500 of the donors reported about 260 Gb of sequence data and around 110 million unique TCR beta sequences obtained from about 200 million T cells. On average, around 230,000 unique TCR beta nucleotide sequences were sequenced per donor among several hundred genotyped donors of the cohort, with about 19% of those sequences being non-productive. Using immunosequencing, the study profiled T cell repertoires from 550 to 750 subjects and related those repertoires to cytomegalovirus serostatus. The study aimed to test whether signatures of past pathogen exposure could be identified by cataloging public T cell receptors. A separate validation cohort of about 110 different subjects was used in addition to the roughly 720-subject first cohort. A handful of DR-DQ haplotypes were handled as single units for association and clustering because linkage in the cohort was strong. Roughly 300 gigabases of sequencing data and roughly 80 million unique TCR sequences made up an early release that covered over 550 HLA-typed donors. To predict cytomegalovirus infection status, the study combined high-throughput TCR immunosequencing, statistical association of individual TCRs with disease status, and machine learning. Among the approximately 400 genotyped donors, around 79% belonged to the genetic ancestry cluster associated with self-reported Caucasian donors. Donor age, sex, ethnicity and CMV serostatus were compiled alongside the repertoire data. Every repertoire in the discovery cohort had been generated on one and the same sequencing platform. An earlier analysis of approximately 640 of the donors applied high-throughput TCR beta sequencing to assess whether each TCR beta V gene segment acted as functional or pseudogenic. A later genetic analysis took genome-wide SNP genotypes for about three fifths of the roughly 700 donors and used that subset as a discovery cohort. A later analysis re-analyzed previously published TCR beta repertoires from roughly 630 donors and added high-resolution HLA genotyping to study TCR occurrence patterns. The later analysis used no new phenotypic data to find candidate immune exposures, relying instead on TCR beta sequences and their occurrence across donors. Both class I and class II loci were covered by HLA typing, at four-digit resolution. Typing coverage differed by locus: A, B, C, DRB1 and DQB1 were typed in about 629-630 donors, DQA1 in 522, DPA1 in around 610, and DPB1 in just under 490. What the study reported, not specific to this receptor: Around 16 rarely observed V segments, including chromosome 9 orphons, were excluded from the earlier analysis of several hundred of the donors because counts were too low. Correlated functional status among segregating V segments might be attributable to linkage disequilibrium, but an unknown experimental factor could not be ruled out. Sequencing depth was assumed to be roughly uniform across donors in the presence/absence analyses, though that assumption may not hold. Immune exposure information for the cohort was limited to CMV serostatus. Most TCR sequences were seen in very few donors, while some public TCRs were found in many individuals. In a later analysis, TCR association rates were found to vary across HLA loci, with the most associated TCRs seen for DRB1 alleles and the fewest for HLA-C alleles. Three of the identified cytomegalovirus-associated TCR beta chains were confirmed in vitro to be specific for cytomegalovirus antigens. A later genetic analysis reported fewer N-insertions in productive TCRs among donors in an Asian-associated ancestry cluster than the roughly 690-donor mean. V-gene and J-gene trimming of TCR beta chains was associated with a missense DCLRE1C variant in a later genetic analysis, and the association was replicated in an independent cohort. This cohort had only TCR beta chains sequenced, and the lack of alpha or paired-chain data limited which features could be detected. Some IMGT-functional V segments, including TRBV6-2 and TRBV6-3, could not be distinguished by the 87-base-pair reads and were therefore excluded. A further reported finding was that TCR beta sequences accurately predicted the HLA-A and HLA-B alleles for most subjects in the first cohort. The classifier was reported to diagnose cytomegalovirus status with high specificity and sensitivity in both the original and validation cohorts. A later analysis found that most CMV-associated TCR beta chains appeared HLA-restricted, with HLA associations seemingly driven largely by CMV exposure. When HLA alleles, especially DR and DQ, strongly co-occurred, attributing TCR associations to individual alleles was difficult. In a later analysis, over 15,000 TCR beta sequences were associated with specific HLA alleles at a false discovery rate of 0.05. In a later analysis, HLA-associated TCR beta chains were found to be more clonally expanded and to have lower generation probabilities than equally common non-associated chains. The study gave a list of under 200 TCR beta chains associated with cytomegalovirus. According to the authors, the approach could potentially be generalized to other disease states and immunological phenotypes. According to a later analysis, parvovirus B19, influenza, CMV and Epstein-Barr virus appeared linked to several top co-occurrence clusters. In an earlier analysis of 587 of the donors, most TCR beta V segments appeared in productive rearrangements about 90% or about 30% of the time, broadly matching IMGT annotations. Because HLA typing was missing for some donors at each locus, association tests included only the typed subset. The sequencing pipeline was judged likely to have produced a cluster of highly shared sequence variants as a technical artifact.

Reading the germline V gene gives CDR1 LGHNA and CDR2 YNFKEQ. V is clipped by 4 bases and J by 3 bases, and the sequence between their germline boundaries is 15 bases long. The CDR3 runs 15 amino acids, cysteine and phenylalanine included. The read is trimmed to its CDR3 DNA, 45 bases read in frame from base 1. Comment on this clone: Its antigen target is currently unknown. Base qualities are not provided; no much larger clone lies one nucleotide away.

The cohort comprised several hundred healthy bone marrow donors. Cohort members were all nominally healthy when sampled, although unrecorded immune exposures were likely present. The donor was CMV seronegative and was included in the group of a few hundred seronegative cohort members. Each donor provided a peripheral blood sample, and peripheral blood mononuclear cells were used for TCR beta sequencing. The Qiagen DNeasy Blood Extraction Kit was used to extract genomic DNA from the blood cell samples. Library method: the immunoSEQ multiplex PCR assay. The multiplex PCR relied on a mix of 60 forward primers for TCR Vbeta segments and 13 reverse primers for TCR Jbeta segments. A multiplex PCR assay on genomic DNA amplified the CDR3 region of rearranged TCR beta genes. Amplified TCR beta libraries were sequenced as 87-base-pair reads on the Illumina HiSeq System. As for the authors' bioinformatics: A later analysis counted approximately 76 million unique TCR beta chains across the 550 to 750 repertoires, and about 10 million of these chains were shared by at least two donors. Raw reads were error-corrected and collapsed into unique sequences by a nearest-neighbor algorithm in which closely related sequences were merged to remove PCR and sequencing errors. V, D and J gene segments were assigned by aligning CDR3 sequences to IMGT reference sequences. For a sequence to be retained, at least a six-nucleotide match to both a V gene segment and a J gene segment was required. A rearrangement was called productive if the CDR3 had no stop codons and remained in frame with V and J, and every other rearrangement was called non-productive. Following IMGT convention, CDR3 was defined as the stretch from the second conserved V-encoded cysteine to the conserved J-encoded phenylalanine. The earlier analysis of 500 to 600 of the donors excluded sequences that lacked an unambiguous match to a single V gene segment. An earlier analysis of almost 600 of the donors classified V segments as functional when productive rearrangements were above 56.7% and as segregating when the standard deviation between donors was above 5%. A statistical classification framework was developed to diagnose cytomegalovirus status using the catalog of TCR beta chain sequences. A later analysis assigned V and J genes by comparing TCR nucleotide sequences with IMGT/GENE-DB human TR gene sequences. In a later analysis, CDR3 sequences and most-parsimonious VDJ recombination scenarios were assigned using the TCRdist pipeline. In a later analysis, every TCR beta chain was defined by the combination of its CDR3 amino acid sequence and its V-gene family, and reads without a unique V-gene family were dropped. A later analysis removed over 500 highly shared, low-generation-probability nucleotide sequences to deal with suspected cross-contamination and a sequencing artifact. In a later analysis, a clonal expansion index for each public chain was calculated from normalized within-repertoire ranks of inferred template counts. Generation probabilities in a later analysis came from a VDJ recombination model fitted to out-of-frame rearrangements, and those results were checked against IGoR. Hypergeometric tests were used in a later analysis to score TCR-TCR, TCR-HLA and TCR-CMV co-occurrence, with a repertoire-size bias correction applied to the TCR pairs. In a later analysis, false discovery rates were estimated by permuting HLA or CMV assignments 20 times. In a later analysis, co-occurring TCRs were grouped with DBSCAN, and TCRdist sequence similarity was added when clustering was performed within HLA-allele-positive subsets. Co-occurrence clustering excluded repertoires with fewer than 30,000 or more than 120,000 public chains, plus five with anomalous nucleotide sharing. This immuneACCESS table, as held by TCRdb, lists in-frame sequences with V and J called but not all clones. Of the missing ones, under half trace to an unresolved V gene in checked studies; the others have no known cause. V and J calls plus clone size are reproduced from that table; the DNA served to infer D and trimming. The sample table lists under 150,000 clones, 80% of them with a count of one. The ten biggest clones cover less than 3% of the sample.

The V gene is TRBV4-2 and the J gene is TRBJ2-5, and perhaps TRBD1 as D gene, on 5 matching bases. The sequenced sample consisted of PBMCs. This clonotype originated in a young man in good health and CMV-seronegative. CDR3 reads: CASSPDRRKEETQYF. The DNA sequence is as follows: TGTGCCAGCAGCCCCGACAGACGTAAAGAAGAGACCCAGTACTTC.